This record concerns one TCR beta chain sequence. Trimming left V 1 base short and J 8 bases short, with 19 bases between. The CDR3 covers 16 residues. Per the germline V gene, CDR1 is SGHDN and CDR2 is FVKESK. The sample belongs to a study of blood T cell repertoires in COVID-19. In the study overall: From the United States, Italy and Spain came samples of acute and convalescent COVID-19. In each case, the material was cDNA or gDNA derived from T cells, B-cell-depleted T cells, or PBMCs.

In the original processing: From reference gene primer amplification, estimates of nucleated cell counts were derived. Assay: immunoSEQ multiplex PCR; the TCRdb copy retains only in-frame clones and omits some. From that table come the V and J calls and clone size; the DNA was used to work out D and trimming. The sample carries under 300,000 clones, about 85% recorded once. The sample taken for sequencing was peripheral blood. The receptor comes from a woman aged 60 to 75 with active or convalescent COVID-19. The V gene is TRBV14, the J gene TRBJ2-3; a weak D match, TRBD2 (6 bases). This CDR3 reads CASSQAWTTVTSTQYF. The CDR3 DNA follows: TGTGCCAGCAGCCAAGCGTGGACTACCGTTACCTCTACGCAGTATTTT.